Sequencing of this TCR beta chain was carried out in a study of vaccination and CD4 T cells after COVID-19. The germline V gene encodes CDR1 SGHNT and CDR2 YYREEE (reference sequence). The CDR3 totals 14 residues. With 4 bases removed from V and 10 bases from J, the gap between germline ends came to 15 bases. As for this clonotype: The target antigen is unknown.

Sample treatment: roughly ten-day PBMC culture with coronavirus spike peptide pools or control peptides (ViraFEST assay). The assay that was used to sequence DNA from cultured CD4+ T cells was the Oncomine TCR Beta short-read assay. TCRdb processed the PCR reads anew with MiXCR; each CDR3 protein has one entry. The profile shows 8,000 to 9,500 distinct CDR3 sequences, around 70% of them singletons. V gene TRBV5-4 combines with J gene TRBJ1-6, with D uncertain. This clonotype originated in a human donor who had recovered from COVID-19. Material for sequencing was CD4+ T cells from blood, cultured in vitro. CDR3 nucleotide sequence: TGTGCCAGCAGCCCCTGGGGTGCGGGGTCACCCCTCCACTTT. It is translated as CASSPWGAGSPLHF.